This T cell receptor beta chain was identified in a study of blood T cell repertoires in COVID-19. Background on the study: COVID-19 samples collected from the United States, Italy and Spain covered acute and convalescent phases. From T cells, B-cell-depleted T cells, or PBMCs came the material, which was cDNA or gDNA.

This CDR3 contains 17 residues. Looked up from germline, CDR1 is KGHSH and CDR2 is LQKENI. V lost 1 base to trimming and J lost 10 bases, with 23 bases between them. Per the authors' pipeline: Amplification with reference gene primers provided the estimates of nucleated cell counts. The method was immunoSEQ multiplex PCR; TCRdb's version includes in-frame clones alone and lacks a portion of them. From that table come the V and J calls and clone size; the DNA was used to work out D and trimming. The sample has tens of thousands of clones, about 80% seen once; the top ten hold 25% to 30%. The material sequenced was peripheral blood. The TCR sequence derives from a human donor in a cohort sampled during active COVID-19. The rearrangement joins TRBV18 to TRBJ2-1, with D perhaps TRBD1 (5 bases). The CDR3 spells CASSPLPPLKTGLEQFF. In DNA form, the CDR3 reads TGTGCCAGCTCACCACTCCCCCCCCTGAAAACAGGCTTAGAGCAGTTCTTC. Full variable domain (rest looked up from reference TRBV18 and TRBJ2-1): NAGVMQNPRHLVRRRGQEARLRCSPMKGHSHVYWYRQLPEEGLKFMVYLQKENIIDESGMPKERFSAEFPKEGPSILRIQQVVRGDSAAYFCASSPLPPLKTGLEQFFGPGTRLTVL.